These T cell receptor beta chains were read from a single sample in a study of T cell changes during pregnancy in multiple sclerosis. TCRdb's copy holds only in-frame clones and misses some; the assay was immunoSEQ multiplex PCR. The table records some 31,000 clones, roughly nine tenths of them present only once. Sequencing was performed on CD8+ T cells from peripheral blood mononuclear cells, taken in the second trimester of pregnancy. The receptors shown here come from a female donor with multiple sclerosis, enrolled in a pregnancy study. CDR3s include the opening cysteine and the closing phenylalanine or tryptophan. The order of the fields is V gene, D gene, J gene, clone size, CDR3 protein, CDR3 DNA. A D gene is named only where the DNA matches it firmly. Clone sizes are given selectively: once, few, many, or a class where the clone is expanded.

>TRBV4-3|NA|TRBJ2-6|few
CASSHPAGSGANVLTF
TGCGCCAGCAGCCATCCGGCGGGGTCTGGGGCCAACGTCCTGACTTTC
>TRBV6-1|NA|TRBJ2-4|NA
CASSIHYLVKNIQYF
TGTGCCAGCAGTATACATTACCTTGTCAAAAACATTCAGTACTTC
>TRBV2|NA|TRBJ1-6|NA
CASSGDLGSYNSPLHF
TGTGCCAGCAGTGGAGACTTGGGCTCCTATAATTCACCCCTCCACTTT
>TRBV4-1|NA|TRBJ2-7|NA
CASSQDLSGFAEQYF
TGCGCCAGCAGCCAAGATTTATCGGGTTTTGCCGAGCAGTACTTC
>TRBV9|NA|TRBJ1-1|NA
CASTPGGRNTEAFF
TGTGCCAGCACTCCGGGGGGTCGGAACACTGAAGCTTTCTTT
>TRBV30|TRBD1|TRBJ2-1|NA
CAWSVGQGKNNEQFF
TGTGCCTGGAGTGTGGGACAGGGTAAGAACAATGAGCAGTTCTTC
>TRBV29-1|TRBD1|TRBJ2-1|NA
CSVAGTGESISYNEQFF
TGCAGCGTTGCCGGGACAGGGGAATCAATATCCTACAATGAGCAGTTCTTC
>TRBV9|TRBD1|TRBJ1-3|NA
CASGQDWGNTIYF
TGTGCCAGCGGACAGGATTGGGGAAACACCATATATTTT
>TRBV19|NA|TRBJ2-5|NA
CASSQRQVQETQYF
TGTGCCAGTAGTCAACGACAGGTCCAAGAGACCCAGTACTTC
>TRBV6-1|TRBD1|TRBJ2-1|NA
CASRGTGTNEQFF
TGTGCCAGCAGGGGGACAGGGACGAATGAGCAGTTCTTC
>TRBV7-3|NA|TRBJ2-7|NA
CASSLGAEQYF
TGTGCCAGCAGCTTGGGGGCCGAGCAGTACTTC
>TRBV6-1|TRBD1|TRBJ2-3|NA
CASSENVGGQGTDTQYF
TGTGCCAGCAGTGAAAATGTCGGAGGACAGGGAACAGATACGCAGTATTTT
>TRBV5-1|NA|TRBJ2-7|NA
CASSLDGSGYEQYF
TGCGCCAGCAGCTTGGACGGGTCGGGTTACGAGCAGTACTTC
>TRBV7-7|TRBD1|TRBJ2-5|once
CASSPGQGEETQYF
TGTGCTAGCAGCCCGGGACAGGGCGAGGAGACCCAGTACTTC
>TRBV6-8|TRBD1|TRBJ1-4|NA
CASSYSSRGRSRGNEKLFF
TGTGCCAGCAGTTACTCGTCTAGGGGGCGGTCTCGGGGTAATGAAAAACTGTTTTTT